These T cell receptor beta chains were read from a single sample in a study of blood T cell repertoires in COVID-19. The repertoire was sequenced with immunoSEQ multiplex PCR; TCRdb's copy has only in-frame clones and lacks some. The sample consists of fewer than 100,000 clones, approximately 89% of them appearing once. The specimen sequenced was peripheral blood. All receptors derive from a human donor with acute or convalescent COVID-19. The donor label of this sample is uncertain. Both conserved end residues are part of each CDR3. The D gene is left open where the match is weak. Clone size is not always given. Where it is, it says once, few, many or a class for expanded clones.

>TRBV5-1|TRBJ2-7|TRBD1|-
TGCGCCAGCAGCTCCGGGACAGGGCCCTACGAGCAGTACTTC
CASSSGTGPYEQYF
>TRBV7-9|TRBJ1-1|-|once
TGTGCCAGCAGCTTCCGGGATAACACTGAAGCTTTCTTT
CASSFRDNTEAFF
>TRBV7-8|TRBJ2-7|-|-
TGTGCCAGTCACCCGGGTCCCTATAGCTCCTACGAGCAGTACTTC
CASHPGPYSSYEQYF
>TRBV2|TRBJ2-1|-|-
TGTGCCAGCAGTGAGAACTCTGCTAGTAATGAGCAGTTCTTC
CASSENSASNEQFF
>TRBV4-2|TRBJ2-1|-|-
TGTGCCAGCAGCCAAGTCCGTCAGGGAAGAGGAGATGAGCAGTTCTTC
CASSQVRQGRGDEQFF
>TRBV7-3|TRBJ2-1|-|-
TGTGCCAGCAGCCCCAGCGGCGAGCAGGGGAAGCAGTTCTTC
CASSPSGEQGKQFF
>TRBV5-4|TRBJ2-2|TRBD2|-
TGTGCCAGCAGCTTGCCAGGGACTAGCCGGGAGCTGTTTTTT
CASSLPGTSRELFF
>TRBV19|TRBJ1-5|-|-
TGTGCCAGTAGTATAGCCTATCAGCCCCAGCATTTT
CASSIAYQPQHF
>TRBV28|TRBJ2-7|-|-
TGTGCCAGCACGATGATAAACCCCCAGGGCTTTATAGTCCACGAGCAGTACTTC
CASTMINPQGFIVHEQYF
>TRBV11-2|TRBJ1-5|TRBD1|few
TGTGCCAGCAGCTTAGATGGCAGGGGGATTTCGCAGCCCCAGCATTTT
CASSLDGRGISQPQHF
>TRBV10-2|TRBJ1-5|TRBD1|-
TGCGCCAGCAGAGGACAGGAAACCCAGCATTTT
CASRGQETQHF
>TRBV14|TRBJ1-3|TRBD1|-
TGTGCCAGCAGCCTCCGGGACAGGGGAAACACCATATATTTT
CASSLRDRGNTIYF
>TRBV4-1|TRBJ2-7|TRBD2|-
TGCGCCAGCAGCCCCGCGAGCCTAGCGGGGCTATACGAGCAGTACTTC
CASSPASLAGLYEQYF